This TCR beta chain was identified during a study of neurological immune-mediated disorders (dated by TCRdb to about 2019). About the study as a whole: Using UMI-based sequencing, the study compared peripheral blood TCR-beta repertoires from patients with HTLV-I-associated myelopathy (HAM/TSP), patients with multiple sclerosis, and healthy controls. Longitudinal samples, technical triplicates and paired sorted CD4+ and CD8+ T-cell subsets, alongside PBMC samples, were included among the roughly 100 TCR-beta libraries. The cohort was made up of 68 subjects, consisting of some 15 HAM/TSP patients, about 34 multiple sclerosis patients and about 20 healthy controls.

This clonotype has ten or more counts. No cognate antigen has been identified for it. No per-base quality is available; no much larger clone lies one base away. To synthesize cDNA, template-switch 5'RACE was performed with a primer carrying a 10-nucleotide random unique molecular identifier so that each TCR transcript was tagged. Every sequencing run covered 15-18 subjects and yielded more than 160 million TCR-beta sequences. Total RNA was extracted with the RNeasy kit. The KAPA Real-time Library Amplification kit was used to amplify TCR-beta VDJ regions with primers targeting the TCR constant region and the 5'RACE anchor. Sample indexes and Illumina adaptors were added in a first PCR, and a second PCR then increased library yield. The roughly 650 bp TCR product was size-selected on a 2% E-gel SizeSelection system after Ampure bead purification. Library quality was checked on a Bioanalyzer, concentration was measured with Qubit, and libraries were quantified with the Kapa Library Quantification kit before pooling. An Illumina HiSeq 2500 was used to sequence the libraries paired-end at 2 x 150 bp. To increase sequence diversity, roughly 24-32% phiX was spiked into each library pool. The source study handled its data this way. Quality-filtered reads were processed with the UMI-based MiGEC pipeline, and over 90% of raw TCR sequences were removed by the MiGEC pipeline during error correction. IMGT germline references were used for alignment of VDJ genes, and clonotypes were defined by a unique CDR3 amino acid sequence together with V-J genes. Clonal expansion, Shannon diversity, and CDR3 relatedness (CalcPairwiseDistances, ClusterSamples) were evaluated with VDJtools, and phylogenetic trees were built with CLCbio workbench. A clone was classed as expanded if it had 8 or more unique UMIs, a cutoff based on coefficient-of-variation modelling across technical triplicates. TCRdb handled the public reads itself, with Q25 trimming in fastp and clone calling in MiXCR, and kept productive beta chains. For every CDR3 protein sequence, its rows merge into one entry that carries the most common genes and DNA. TCRdb's processing, not the study's, gives the V and J calls here. This sample gives about 79,000 distinct CDR3 sequences in total; roughly 14% of them show up just once. The top ten clones comprise more than 6% of the sample.

Blood bank volunteers in Maryland, USA served as the healthy controls. For the unsorted PBMC libraries, 2 million PBMCs were stored in RNAlater at -80 degrees C until RNA extraction and were used to generate the libraries. Peripheral blood was subjected to Ficoll-Hypaque density gradient centrifugation to isolate PBMCs, which were then cryopreserved in liquid nitrogen. Deletion took 3 bases off V and 8 bases off J, with a span of 13 bases between the germline ends. Including the terminal cysteine and phenylalanine, the CDR3 comprises 13 residues. The kept DNA is CDR3 alone, 39 bases in frame from the first base. Based on the germline V gene (reference sequence), the CDR1 and CDR2 sequences are SEHNR and FQNEAQ. Findings and caveats that apply to the study as a whole: The highest TCR clonal expansion was observed in HAM/TSP patients, whereas the lowest was observed in MS patients, even when compared with healthy controls. Expanded clones from different subjects shared no identical CDR3 amino acid sequences, which suggests that TCR-beta repertoires were private in all groups.

Input material: PBMCs. The receptor's source is a woman in her forties or fifties in good health. The sequence is built from TRBV7-9 and TRBJ1-2, with no confidently assigned D gene. CDR3 sequence: CASSLAGREGYTF. The DNA reads TGTGCCAGCAGCTTGGCTGGTCGTGAGGGCTACACCTTC.